This TCR beta chain was sequenced during a study of blood T cell repertoires in COVID-19. Turning to the study itself: The origin of the acute and convalescent COVID-19 samples was the United States, Italy and Spain. PBMCs, B-cell-depleted T cells, or T cells provided the cDNA or gDNA that made up the material.

Trimming at V came to 2 bases and at J to 5 bases, leaving 8 bases not matched to a gene. The V gene's germline CDR1 is SGHVS and CDR2 FQNEAQ. This CDR3 is built from 16 residues. In the source study's methods: The assay estimated nucleated cells by amplifying reference gene primers. Libraries were prepared by immunoSEQ multiplex PCR; TCRdb keeps only in-frame clonotypes and omits some of them. That table gives V, J and clone size, and the DNA gave D and trimming. The table shows 140,000 to 150,000 clones, with approximately 91% occurring only once. The chain combines TRBV7-8 with TRBJ2-2; 7 bases map to TRBD2. The sequencing sample was made of peripheral blood. The TCR sequence derives from a human donor in a cohort sampled during active COVID-19. CDR3: CASSLTGLADTGELFF. The CDR3 DNA sequence: TGTGCCAGCAGCTTAACGGGGCTAGCGGATACCGGGGAGCTGTTTTTT.